This TCR beta chain is drawn from a study of shared clonotypes between healthy human individuals. Profiling relied on immunoSEQ multiplex PCR, and the TCRdb table lists in-frame clones only, not all of them. The table includes around 1.4 million clones, less than 99% detected once. From germline, CDR1 is SNHLY and CDR2 FYNNEI. The CDR3 is made up of 12 amino acids. Trimming removed 3 bases at V and 9 bases at J, with 12 bases between. The rearrangement links TRBV2 to TRBJ2-7; the D gene is possibly TRBD2 (6 bases). Sequencing was carried out using naive CD4+ T cells sorted from blood. The sample's subset: CD45RA+ positively selected. This clonotype originated in a man aged 25 to 40 in good health. The CDR3 bases are TGTGCCAGCAGTGAGGAGCGGGCTTGGCAGTACTTC. This gives the protein CASSEERAWQYF.